A single sample gave rise to the 30 T cell receptor beta chains below, sequenced in a study of blood T cell repertoires in COVID-19. Method: immunoSEQ multiplex PCR; TCRdb's copy keeps in-frame clones and lacks some. The repertoire has 150,000 to 180,000 clones, roughly 80% of them found once; the top ten carry 9% to 13%. Sequences were obtained from peripheral blood. The receptors originated from an older woman with COVID-19, enrolled during active disease.

This chain joins TRBV5-1 and TRBJ2-3; D possibly corresponds to TRBD2 (6 bases). The CDR3 covers 15 residues. Trimming cost V 0 bases and J 0 bases, with 8 bases left between them. Germline-derived CDR1 and CDR2 are SGHRS and YFSETQ. In DNA, the CDR3 is TGCGCCAGCAGCTTGGACGCGGGGAGCACAGATACGCAGTATTTT. Its protein is CASSLDAGSTDTQYF. The full variable domain, in which reference TRBV5-1 and TRBJ2-3 provide the parts outside the CDR3, is KAGVTQTPRYLIKTRGQQVTLSCSPISGHRSVSWYQQTPGQGLQFLFEYFSETQRNKGNFPGRFSGRQFSNSRSEMNVSTLELGDSALYLCASSLDAGSTDTQYFGPGTRLTVL.

The chain couples TRBV6-5 to TRBJ1-2, with 9 bases identical to TRBD1. CDR1 is MNHEY, CDR2 SVGAGI, per germline. V gave up 2 bases and J gave up 6 bases; unmatched junction bases: 7. This CDR3 has 15 residues. In nucleotides, the CDR3 is TGTGCCAGCAGTTACATAGGAACAGGGGGCGATGGCTACACCTTC. This encodes CASSYIGTGGDGYTF.

The gene calls are TRBV5-4 and TRBJ2-3; the match to TRBD2 covers 9 bases. This CDR3 spans 18 amino acids. The germline CDR1 and CDR2 sequences are SGHNT and YYREEE (reference sequence). Germline trimming cut 4 bases from V and 7 bases from J; bases unmatched to any gene: 19. Here the CDR3 DNA reads TGTGCCAGCAGCCCCACCTTTAGTGCGGGAGGGCGGGTTAATACGCAGTATTTT. This codes for CASSPTFSAGGRVNTQYF.

This clone occurred a few times. Written as DNA, the CDR3 is TGTGCCAGTAGTATATTCGCACTAGATGTCAGGAGGAACACTGAAGCTTTCTTT. Its protein is CASSIFALDVRRNTEAFF. The chain uses TRBV19 and TRBJ1-1; no clear D gene. The V gene's germline CDR1 is LNHDA and CDR2 SQIVND (reference sequence). The CDR3 loop spans 18 amino acids. V lost 2 bases and J 1 base, leaving 20 bases between the germline ends.

This clone was observed a single time. CDR3 sequence: CSAGDRPQHF. Here the CDR3 DNA reads TGCAGTGCCGGAGACAGGCCCCAGCATTTT. This chain links TRBV20-1 with TRBJ1-5, with a possible D match to TRBD1 (5 bases). Trimming took off 6 bases at V and 9 bases at J, with 9 bases between the two ends. The CDR3 is made up of 10 amino acids. In germline, CDR1 is DFQATT, CDR2 SNEGSKA (reference sequence).

This chain links TRBV12-3 or TRBV12-4 with TRBJ2-1; tentatively, D is TRBD2 (5 bases). V was cut by 0 bases and J by 6 bases, with 6 bases left in between. The CDR3 consists of 13 residues. In DNA form, the CDR3 reads TGTGCCAGCAGTTTAGCGCGGGCCAATGAGCAGTTCTTC. Translated: CASSLARANEQFF.

The CDR3 loop reads CASSTTGTDTGNTIYF. DNA of the CDR3: TGCGCCAGCAGCACGACCGGGACAGATACTGGAAACACCATATATTTT. The chain couples TRBV5-1 to TRBJ1-3; 7 nucleotides align to TRBD1. Germline trimming cut 4 bases from V and 2 bases from J; bases unmatched to any gene: 9. Germline V gene sequence: CDR1 SGHRS, CDR2 YFSETQ. The CDR3 sequence is 16 residues long.

The chain joins TRBV5-1 to TRBJ1-2, with 10 bases identical to TRBD1. Trimming removed 4 bases from V and 6 bases from J; junction bases left unmatched: 6. Looked up from germline, CDR1 is SGHRS and CDR2 is YFSETQ. The length of the CDR3 is 14 residues. The CDR3 protein is CASSPGQGYDGYTF. The CDR3 nucleotides read TGCGCCAGCAGCCCGGGACAGGGGTACGATGGCTACACCTTC.

This rearrangement joins TRBV18 to TRBJ2-1; 9 nucleotides line up with TRBD1. Per germline, CDR1 KGHSH and CDR2 LQKENI. The length of the CDR3 is 14 residues. Germline trimming cut 2 bases from V and 7 bases from J; bases unmatched to any gene: 3. The CDR3 is CASSPGQGLNEQFF. CDR3 DNA sequence: TGTGCCAGCTCACCAGGACAGGGGTTGAATGAGCAGTTCTTC.

This clone has only a few counts. The chain has TRBV19 and TRBJ2-1; 9 nucleotides agree with TRBD1. CDR1 and CDR2 from the germline V gene are LNHDA and SQIVND (reference sequence). CDR3 length: 13 amino acids. Germline trimming cut 9 bases from V and 6 bases from J; bases unmatched to any gene: 6. In DNA form, the CDR3 reads TGTGCCAGCCGGGACAGGGACCCCAATGAGCAGTTCTTC. Translating gives CASRDRDPNEQFF.

V usage is TRBV6-5 and J usage is TRBJ2-7; unclear D gene. Germline CDR1 is MNHEY and CDR2 is SVGAGI. The ends were cut back, 8 bases at V and 0 bases at J, with 8 bases in the middle. The CDR3 loop spans 12 amino acids. The CDR3, as DNA: TGTGCCAGCGGCCGATCCTCCTACGAGCAGTACTTC. This codes for CASGRSSYEQYF.

The chain has TRBV6-2 or TRBV6-3 and TRBJ2-4, with D maybe TRBD1 (6 bases). CDR3 length: 15 residues. Trimming left V 3 bases short and J 2 bases short, with 11 bases between. Per germline, CDR1 MNHEY and CDR2 SVGEGT. CDR3 sequence (DNA): TGTGCCAGCAGTTATTCGGGGACAACCAAAAACATTCAGTACTTC. This encodes CASSYSGTTKNIQYF.

The rearrangement links TRBV2 to TRBJ2-3; TRBD1 might be the D (5 bases). Trimming took off 8 bases at V and 4 bases at J, with 7 bases between the two ends. CDR3 size: 11 residues. CDR1 is SNHLY and CDR2 is FYNNEI in the germline V gene. CDR3: CASGAADTQYF. For the CDR3, the DNA is TGTGCCAGCGGGGCCGCAGATACGCAGTATTTT.

The CDR3 spells CSAGEDSNQPQHF. CDR3 nucleotides: TGCAGCGCTGGGGAGGATAGCAATCAGCCCCAGCATTTT. This rearrangement joins TRBV29-1 to TRBJ1-5; D is unresolved. The CDR3 runs to 13 residues. The germline V gene encodes CDR1 SQVTM and CDR2 ANQGSEA. Between the trimmed V and J ends, which lost 7 bases and 0 bases, there was a span of 10 bases.

This chain connects TRBV6-5 to TRBJ2-5, with TRBD2 matching over 7 bases. This CDR3 is built from 14 residues. Germline values: CDR1 MNHEY, CDR2 SVGAGI. With V trimmed by 2 bases and J by 5 bases, 5 bases remained unmatched. The CDR3: CASSYELAVETQYF. The CDR3 DNA sequence: TGTGCCAGCAGTTACGAGCTAGCGGTCGAGACCCAGTACTTC.

V and J are TRBV9 and TRBJ1-2; no firm D call. Germline CDR1 SGDLS, CDR2 YYNGEE. V lost 2 bases and J lost 0, with 11 bases in between. This CDR3 is 15 amino acids long. Written as DNA, the CDR3 is TGTGCCAGCAGCGTTGATCAGGCCGCTAACTATGGCTACACCTTC. The encoded protein is CASSVDQAANYGYTF.

This chain joins TRBV7-3 and TRBJ2-3, with D maybe TRBD1 (5 bases). This CDR3 spans 14 amino acids. Germline CDR1 is SGHTA and CDR2 is FQGTGA. V lost 2 bases and J lost 5, with 11 bases in between. The CDR3 nucleotides read TGTGCCAGCAGCTTAGAAGGCACAGGAGATACGCAGTATTTT. Translation gives CASSLEGTGDTQYF.

The chain recombines TRBV19 with TRBJ2-7, with TRBD2 as a possible D gene (5 bases). Between the trimmed V and J ends, which lost 4 bases and 3 bases, there was a span of 13 bases. CDR1 and CDR2 from the germline V gene are LNHDA and SQIVND (reference sequence). The CDR3 totals 14 residues. DNA for the CDR3: TGTGCCAGTAGTAAATCGGGGTATCTCTACGAGCAGTACGTC. Encoded protein: CASSKSGYLYEQYV.

This chain connects TRBV11-2 to TRBJ1-1, with 7 nucleotides matching TRBD1. The CDR3 spans 14 residues. CDR1 is SGHAT and CDR2 is FQNNGV in the germline V gene. Trimming took 6 bases from V and 0 from J; bases not matched to a gene: 4. The CDR3 coding sequence is TGTGCCAGCAGTTCACAGGGGTTGAACACTGAAGCTTTCTTT. It is translated as CASSSQGLNTEAFF.

V is TRBV27 and J is TRBJ1-4, with D tentatively TRBD1 (5 bases). The CDR3 has 15 amino acids. Germline V gives CDR1 MNHEY, CDR2 SMNVEV (reference sequence). The ends were cut back, 8 bases at V and 8 bases at J, with 21 bases in the middle. CDR3 amino acids: CASLSLGASKEKLFF. The CDR3 region has the DNA TGTGCCAGCTTGAGTCTAGGGGCTTCGAAGGAAAAACTGTTTTTT.

The chain uses TRBV18 and TRBJ1-2, with 8 bases fitting TRBD1. Per the germline V gene, CDR1 is KGHSH and CDR2 is LQKENI. Trimming cost V 3 bases and J 14 bases; bases outside gene matches: 11. The length of the CDR3 is 13 residues. The DNA of the CDR3 is TGTGCCAGCTCACCGGGGGACAGGACATCTCAGACCTTC. Its translation: CASSPGDRTSQTF.

The V and J genes are TRBV9 and TRBJ2-7; TRBD2 is a possible D gene (5 bases). The germline gives CDR1 SGDLS, CDR2 YYNGEE. With 4 bases removed from V and 0 bases from J, the gap between germline ends came to 11 bases. The CDR3 contains 14 residues. CDR3 region: CASSPSTNSYEQYF. In nucleotides, the CDR3 is TGTGCCAGCAGCCCATCGACTAACTCCTACGAGCAGTACTTC.

The chain joins TRBV6-1 to TRBJ2-7; a weak D match, TRBD1 (6 bases). V was trimmed by 3 bases and J by 5 bases, leaving 11 bases between them. Germline-derived CDR1 and CDR2 are MNHNS and SASEGT. There are 13 residues in the CDR3. Here the CDR3 reads CASSDQQGNEQYV. DNA for the CDR3: TGTGCCAGCAGTGATCAACAGGGAAACGAGCAGTACGTC.

The chain uses TRBV6-5 and TRBJ2-5; 9 bases align to TRBD2. Trimming took 4 bases from V and 5 from J; bases not matched to a gene: 8. The CDR3 runs 15 residues. CDR1 MNHEY and CDR2 SVGAGI come from the germline V gene. The CDR3 bases are TGTGCCAGCAGTTTAGGCGGGAGGGCCTCGGAGACCCAGTACTTC. The encoded protein is CASSLGGRASETQYF.

V usage is TRBV10-3 and J usage is TRBJ1-1; D perhaps matches TRBD1 (6 bases). Trimming cost V 2 bases and J 1 base, with 8 bases left between them. Germline CDR1 ENHRY, CDR2 SYGVKD. The CDR3 sequence is 14 residues long. CDR3 nucleotide sequence: TGTGCCATCAGTGAGCAGGGGAAGAACACTGAAGCTTTCTTT. It yields the protein CAISEQGKNTEAFF.

This chain connects TRBV19 to TRBJ1-2; D is unresolved. This CDR3 region has 12 residues. Germline assignment: CDR1 LNHDA and CDR2 SQIVND (reference sequence). The ends were cut back, 4 bases at V and 3 bases at J, with 6 bases in the middle. The CDR3 nucleotides are TGTGCCAGTAGTAGGAGCTACTATGGCTACACCTTC. Translating gives CASSRSYYGYTF.

This clone has just one count. CDR3 sequence: CASSPFSGTSTDTQYF. The CDR3 region has the DNA TGTGCCAGCAGCCCGTTTAGCGGGACTAGCACAGATACGCAGTATTTT. The rearrangement joins TRBV7-3 to TRBJ2-3, with TRBD2 identical over 8 bases. Germline CDR1 reads SGHTA; CDR2 reads FQGTGA. The CDR3 contains 16 residues. The J segment lost 0 bases and the V segment lost 5 bases, leaving 7 bases of the junction unmatched.

The chain uses TRBV6-1 and TRBJ2-3; TRBD2 agrees at 8 bases. This CDR3 region has 17 residues. Germline V lookup: CDR1 MNHNS, CDR2 SASEGT. Unmatched junction bases numbered 7, after V lost 2 bases and J lost 0 bases. CDR3 in amino acids: CASSETTSGGSTDTQYF. CDR3 in DNA: TGTGCCAGCAGTGAAACTACTAGCGGAGGGAGCACAGATACGCAGTATTTT.

The rearrangement joins TRBV28 to TRBJ2-3, with 11 bases that match TRBD2. The CDR3 runs 15 residues. Trimming at V came to 7 bases and at J to 7 bases, leaving 10 bases not matched to a gene. The germline CDR1 and CDR2 sequences are MDHEN and SYDVKM. The CDR3 spells CASTALAGGTHTQYF. As DNA, the CDR3 is TGTGCCAGCACTGCGCTAGCGGGGGGCACCCATACGCAGTATTTT.

This chain connects TRBV10-1 to TRBJ2-1; the match to TRBD1 covers 7 bases. This CDR3 spans 15 amino acids. Germline trimming cut 3 bases from V and 7 bases from J; bases unmatched to any gene: 9. CDR1 is WNHNN and CDR2 is SYGVQD in the germline V gene (reference sequence). CDR3 in DNA: TGCGCCAGCAGTGACCCTCCGACAGGGAAGAATGAGCAGTTCTTC. This encodes CASSDPPTGKNEQFF.